This TCR beta chain is from a study of cytomegalovirus exposure and HLA in healthy donors. Everyone who donated was a healthy bone marrow donor. Although they were nominally healthy when sampled, donors likely had unrecorded immune exposures. Notes on this clone: What it recognizes is unknown.

Primers included in the PCR were 60 Vbeta and 13 Jbeta primers. Clones were sequenced by immunoSEQ multiplex PCR, and TCRdb holds only the in-frame ones, with some missing. The data show around 180,000 clones, about 80% seen once. With 2 bases removed from V and 0 bases from J, the gap between germline ends came to 10 bases. CDR1 is SGHVS, CDR2 FQNEAQ, per germline. This CDR3 region has 16 residues. Study-wide results and limits: As was reported, the HLA-A and HLA-B alleles of most subjects were accurately predicted from TCR beta sequences. Productive rates of about 87% or about 30% were seen for most TCR beta V segments in an earlier analysis.

The V call is TRBV7-8, the J call TRBJ2-2; D unresolved. The TCR originated in a man aged 25 to 40 in good health and CMV-seropositive. Sequencing was done on a sample of PBMCs. CDR3 coding DNA: TGTGCCAGCAGCTTACGTGCACCTACGAACACCGGGGAGCTGTTTTTT. It specifies CASSLRAPTNTGELFF.